The following is a T cell receptor (beta chain) sequence with its context. What it binds is unknown. This CDR3 contains 15 residues. V was trimmed by 6 bases and J by 0 bases, leaving 15 bases between them. Germline CDR1 and CDR2: SEHNR and FQNEAQ (reference sequence). This specimen comes from a study of T cell responses to AZD1222 COVID-19 vaccine. Study-level points and caveats: Two AZD1222 administrations were followed by greater Spike-specific TCR breadth and depth. Repertoire sampling happened only post peak T cell response. The donor group comprised mostly white British people and more females; the analysis possibly underestimated clonal diversity.

Using immunoSEQ multiplex PCR, the repertoire was profiled, and TCRdb retains in-frame clones only, with some absent. The table has more than 100,000 clones, roughly 90% seen once. The specimen was peripheral blood, collected on day 0 of AZD1222 vaccination. The rearrangement uses TRBV7-9 and TRBJ2-7; D possibly corresponds to TRBD2 (6 bases). This receptor was taken from an adult in good health. The CDR3 here is CASSRDSGVSYEQYF. The CDR3 DNA sequence: TGTGCCAGCAGTCGGGACTCGGGGGTCTCCTACGAGCAGTACTTC.